These 13 T cell receptor beta chains share one sample of origin, sequenced in a study of shared clonotypes between healthy human individuals. Sequencing used immunoSEQ multiplex PCR; TCRdb keeps in-frame clones, though not all of them. The sample yields about 470,000 clones, roughly 77% seen once. Sequenced input: PBMCs. The receptors were sampled from a middle-aged woman in good health. Some clones in this sample may be carry-over from other donors' samples.

In the case of this clone: This may arise from a read error, as a much more abundant clone is one base away. The J gene is TRBJ1-1, the V gene TRBV4-2; D perhaps matches TRBD1 (5 bases). V dropped 4 bases and J dropped 1 base, with 7 bases sitting between them. The germline V gene encodes CDR1 LGHNA and CDR2 YNFKEQ. This CDR3 contains 13 residues. This CDR3 is CASSPGQNTEAFF. CDR3 sequence (DNA): TGTGCCAGCAGCCCAGGACAGAACACTGAAGCTTTCTTT.

The chain is built from TRBV28 and TRBJ2-2, with 9 bases lining up with TRBD1. With 6 bases clipped from V and 4 bases from J, the junction kept 9 bases outside the gene matches. The CDR3 sequence is 16 residues long. Germline V gene data show CDR1 as MDHEN and CDR2 as SYDVKM. The CDR3 here is CASSPTGTGFTGELFF. Here the CDR3 DNA reads TGTGCCAGCAGCCCTACCGGGACAGGGTTCACCGGGGAGCTGTTTTTT.

The chain employs TRBV4-2 and TRBJ2-1, with TRBD2 matching over 8 bases. V lost 4 bases to trimming and J lost 4 bases; unmatched junction nucleotides: 6. From germline, CDR1 is LGHNA and CDR2 YNFKEQ. This CDR3 has 15 amino acids. CDR3 loop: CASSLVTGGYNEQFF. For the CDR3, the DNA is TGTGCCAGCAGCCTGGTGACGGGAGGGTACAATGAGCAGTTCTTC.

The chain has TRBV7-8 and TRBJ2-1; 7 nucleotides align to TRBD2. Germline-derived CDR1 and CDR2 are SGHVS and FQNEAQ. With 1 base clipped from V and 6 bases from J, the junction kept 0 bases outside the gene matches. The CDR3 is made up of 13 amino acids. In nucleotides, the CDR3 is TGTGCCAGCAGCTTAGGGACTAGCAATGAGCAGTTCTTC. Its protein is CASSLGTSNEQFF.

The CDR3 is CASSTHGWGEQYF. CDR3 sequence (DNA): TGTGCCAGCAGTACCCACGGGTGGGGAGAGCAGTACTTC. V is TRBV27 and J is TRBJ2-7, with no clear D. Trimming cost V 5 bases and J 7 bases, with 15 bases left between them. Germline V gene lookup returns CDR1 MNHEY and CDR2 SMNVEV (reference sequence). CDR3 length: 13 residues.

The chain recombines TRBV15 with TRBJ2-7; 7 nucleotides agree with TRBD2. Germline CDR1 LNHNV, CDR2 YYDKDF (reference sequence). The CDR3 runs 16 residues. After removal of 0 bases from V and 2 bases from J, the junction contained 7 bases not matched to a gene. In nucleotides, the CDR3 is TGTGCCACCAGCAGAGAGCGACTAGCTCCTACCTACGAGCAGTACTTC. Protein: CATSRERLAPTYEQYF. The full variable domain, its missing parts supplied by reference TRBV15 and TRBJ2-7, is DAMVIQNPRYQVTQFGKPVTLSCSQTLNHNVMYWYQQKSSQAPKLLFHYYDKDFNNEADTPDNFQSRRPNTSFCFLDIRSPGLGDTAMYLCATSRERLAPTYEQYFGPGTRLTVT.

A few counts support this clone. The V call is TRBV14, the J call TRBJ1-1; D unclear. Germline V gives CDR1 SGHDN, CDR2 FVKESK. The CDR3 runs to 13 residues. The ends were cut back, 4 bases at V and 1 base at J, with 7 bases in the middle. CDR3 nucleotide sequence: TGTGCCAGCAGCCCACAGCGGAACACTGAAGCTTTCTTT. Protein product: CASSPQRNTEAFF.

This clone was found a few times. The chain couples TRBV6-7 to TRBJ2-1; a possible D gene is TRBD2 (5 bases). TRBV6-7 is an ORF, and what it does is uncertain. V was shortened by 2 bases and J by 2 bases, with 13 bases between the two germline ends. CDR3 length: 16 amino acids. CDR3 amino acids: CASSYKIAIPYNEQFF. The DNA for the CDR3 is TGTGCCAGCAGTTACAAAATAGCGATCCCCTACAATGAGCAGTTCTTC.

The CDR3 bases are TGTGCCAGCAGCTTACCGGACGTACTAGTCGGGGCCAACGTCCTGACTTTC. Amino acids: CASSLPDVLVGANVLTF. The rearrangement links TRBV11-1 to TRBJ2-6, with D possibly TRBD2 on 5 matching bases. Trimming cost V 2 bases and J 4 bases, with 15 bases left between them. The length of the CDR3 is 17 residues. Germline-derived CDR1 and CDR2 are SGHAT and FQDESV (reference sequence).

The CDR3: CASSPEGQPQHF. CDR3 bases: TGTGCCAGCTCACCAGAAGGACAGCCCCAGCATTTT. The chain links TRBV18 to TRBJ1-5; D is uncertain. Trimming stripped 2 bases from V and 7 bases from J, with 6 bases between. CDR3 length equals 12 residues. CDR1 is KGHSH, CDR2 LQKENI, per germline.

The chain is built from TRBV7-3 and TRBJ2-5, with TRBD1 matching 7 bases. CDR3 size: 13 residues. From germline, CDR1 is SGHTA and CDR2 FQGTGA. V gave up 5 bases and J gave up 5 bases; unmatched junction bases: 5. CDR3 protein: CASSPQGQETQYF. The CDR3 nucleotides read TGTGCCAGCAGCCCACAGGGGCAGGAGACCCAGTACTTC. Complete variable domain (other parts from reference TRBV7-3 and TRBJ2-5): GAGVSQTPSNKVTEKGKYVELRCDPISGHTALYWYRQSLGQGPEFLIYFQGTGAADDSGLPNDRFFAVRPEGSVSTLKIQRTERGDSAVYLCASSPQGQETQYFGPGTRLLVL.

A note on this clone: A much larger clone lies one base from this, so it may be a read error. V gene TRBV7-9 combines with J gene TRBJ2-2, with D uncertain. CDR1 and CDR2 from the germline V gene are SEHNR and FQNEAQ (reference sequence). With 5 bases removed from V and 3 bases from J, the gap between germline ends came to 1 base. The CDR3 has 11 residues. CDR3 nucleotide sequence: TGTGCCAGCAGCGACACCGGGGAGCTGTTTTTT. Translation gives CASSDTGELFF.

J is TRBJ1-5 and V is TRBV27; D remains ambiguous. Germline CDR1 reads MNHEY; CDR2 reads SMNVEV (reference sequence). Trimming took off 3 bases at V and 3 bases at J, with 0 bases between the two ends. The CDR3 extends over 11 amino acids. The CDR3 bases are TGTGCCAGCAGTTTCAATCAGCCCCAGCATTTT. Translating it yields CASSFNQPQHF.